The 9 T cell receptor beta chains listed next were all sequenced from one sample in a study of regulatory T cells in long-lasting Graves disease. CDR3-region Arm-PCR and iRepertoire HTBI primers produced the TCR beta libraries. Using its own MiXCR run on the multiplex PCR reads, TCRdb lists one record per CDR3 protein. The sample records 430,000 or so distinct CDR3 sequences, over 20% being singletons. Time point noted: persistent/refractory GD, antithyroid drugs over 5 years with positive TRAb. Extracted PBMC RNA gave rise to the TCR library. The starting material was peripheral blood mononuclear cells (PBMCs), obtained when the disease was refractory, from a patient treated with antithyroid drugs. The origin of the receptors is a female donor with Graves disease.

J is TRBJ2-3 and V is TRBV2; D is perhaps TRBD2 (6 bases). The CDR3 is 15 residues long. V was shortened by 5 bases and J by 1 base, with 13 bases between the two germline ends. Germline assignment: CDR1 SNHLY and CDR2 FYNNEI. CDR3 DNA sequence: TGTGCCAGCAGTCGGGACGGGGGACGCACAGATACGCAGTATTTT. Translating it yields CASSRDGGRTDTQYF. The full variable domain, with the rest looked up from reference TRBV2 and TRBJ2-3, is EPEVTQTPSHQVTQMGQEVILRCVPISNHLYFYWYRQILGQKVEFLVSFYNNEISEKSEIFDDQFSVERPDGSNFTLKIRSTKLEDSAMYFCASSRDGGRTDTQYFGPGTRLTVL.

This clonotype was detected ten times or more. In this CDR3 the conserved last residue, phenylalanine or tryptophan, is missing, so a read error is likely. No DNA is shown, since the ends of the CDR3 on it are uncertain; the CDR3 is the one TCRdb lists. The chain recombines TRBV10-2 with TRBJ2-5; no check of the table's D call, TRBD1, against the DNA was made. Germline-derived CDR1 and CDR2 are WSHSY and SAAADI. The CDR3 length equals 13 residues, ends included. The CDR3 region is CASSESGDSTLFT.

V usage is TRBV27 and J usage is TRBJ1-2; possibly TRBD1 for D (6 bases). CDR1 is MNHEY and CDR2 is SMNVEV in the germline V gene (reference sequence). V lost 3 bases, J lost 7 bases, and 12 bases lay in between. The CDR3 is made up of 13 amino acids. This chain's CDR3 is CASSFGGLSGYTF. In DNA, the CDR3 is TGTGCCAGCAGTTTCGGGGGGCTGAGTGGCTACACCTTC.

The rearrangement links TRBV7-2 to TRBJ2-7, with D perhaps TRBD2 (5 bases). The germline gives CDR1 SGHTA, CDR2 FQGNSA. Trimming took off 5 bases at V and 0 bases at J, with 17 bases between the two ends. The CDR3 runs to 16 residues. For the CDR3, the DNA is TGTGCCAGCAGCCCCCTTTTTCTGGGGAGCTCCTACGAGCAGTACTTC. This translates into CASSPLFLGSSYEQYF.

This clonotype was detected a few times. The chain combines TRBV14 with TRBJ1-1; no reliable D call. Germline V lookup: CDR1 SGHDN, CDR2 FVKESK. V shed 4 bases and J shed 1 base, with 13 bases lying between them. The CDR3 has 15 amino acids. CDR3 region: CASSPGLAGNTEAFF. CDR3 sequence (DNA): TGTGCCAGCAGCCCGGGCCTGGCAGGGAACACTGAAGCTTTCTTT. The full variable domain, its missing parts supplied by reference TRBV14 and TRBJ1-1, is EAGVTQFPSHSVIEKGQTVTLRCDPISGHDNLYWYRRVMGKEIKFLLHFVKESKQDESGMPNNRFLAERTGGTYSTLKVQPAELEDSGVYFCASSPGLAGNTEAFFGQGTRLTVV.

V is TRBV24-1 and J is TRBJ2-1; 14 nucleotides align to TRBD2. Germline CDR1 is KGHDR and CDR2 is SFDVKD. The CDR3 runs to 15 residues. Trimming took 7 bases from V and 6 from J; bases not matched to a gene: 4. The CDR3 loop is CATSQGLAGANEQFF. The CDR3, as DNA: TGTGCCACCAGCCAGGGACTAGCGGGAGCCAATGAGCAGTTCTTC.

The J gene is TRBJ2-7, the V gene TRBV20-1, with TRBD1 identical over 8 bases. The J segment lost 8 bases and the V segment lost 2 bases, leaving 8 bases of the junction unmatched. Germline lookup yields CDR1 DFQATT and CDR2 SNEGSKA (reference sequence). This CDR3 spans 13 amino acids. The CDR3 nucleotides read TGCAGTGCTAGATCTGGCAGGGGGCAAAAGCAGTACTTC. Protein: CSARSGRGQKQYF.

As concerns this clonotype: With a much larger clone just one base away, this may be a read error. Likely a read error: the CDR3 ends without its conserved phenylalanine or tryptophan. The CDR3 region is CASSAGNSGSPLHS. As DNA, the CDR3 is TGTGCCAGCAGCGCAGGGAATTCGGGTTCACCCCTCCACTCT. The V gene is TRBV6-1, the J gene TRBJ1-6; the D gene is possibly TRBD1 (5 bases). Germline lookup yields CDR1 MNHNS and CDR2 SASEGT. V was cut by 6 bases and J by 9 bases, with 15 bases left in between. The CDR3 extends over 14 amino acids.

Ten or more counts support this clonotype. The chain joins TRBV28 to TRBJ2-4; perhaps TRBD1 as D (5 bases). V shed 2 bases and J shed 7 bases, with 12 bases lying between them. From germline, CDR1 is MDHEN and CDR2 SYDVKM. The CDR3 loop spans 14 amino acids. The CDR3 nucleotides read TGTGCCAGCAGTTTAGGGCAGGGTGGGAACATTCAGTACTTC. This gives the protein CASSLGQGGNIQYF.